The clone carrying this T cell receptor beta chain was found once. The antigen remains undetermined. This sample stems from a study of cytotoxic CD8 clonotypes in ibrutinib-treated CLL. V was pared by 5 bases and J by 7 bases, with 14 bases between. Germline values: CDR1 GTSNPN, CDR2 SVGIG (reference sequence). CDR3 size: 12 residues. TCRdb's table, derived via immunoSEQ multiplex PCR, lists solely in-frame clones and lacks some. The sample lists a few hundred thousand clones, 70% seen once, with about 16% in the top ten. Study-level results: Treatment saw public clonotypes, which were uncommon, either contract or stay stable.

This chain joins TRBV30 and TRBJ1-1, with a weak D call TRBD1 (6 bases). The specimen comprised PBMCs, sampled after 24 months of ibrutinib treatment. The clonotype was recovered from a human donor with chronic lymphocytic leukemia. The CDR3 DNA is TGTGCCTGGGAACAGGGCGACTATGAAGCTTTCTTT. Its protein product is CAWEQGDYEAFF.